This T cell receptor beta chain was sequenced during a study of cytomegalovirus exposure and HLA in healthy donors. The PCR made use of 60 Vbeta and 13 Jbeta primers. Repertoires were generated with immunoSEQ multiplex PCR, while TCRdb's copy carries only in-frame clones and drops some. This repertoire shows about 94,000 clones, around four fifths found once; its top ten account for around 0.76%. CDR3 size: 14 residues. CDR1 and CDR2 (germline): SGHRS, YFSETQ. Deletions cut 1 base from V and 5 bases from J, with 10 bases between. The chain joins TRBV5-1 to TRBJ2-1; weak D call: TRBD1 (6 bases). The clonotype was recovered from a woman aged 55 to 70 in good health and CMV-seronegative. Sequenced sample: PBMCs. CDR3 sequence reads: CASSLTGPNNEQFF. The CDR3 DNA reads TGCGCCAGCAGCTTGACAGGGCCGAACAATGAGCAGTTCTTC. The whole variable domain, remainder taken from reference TRBV5-1 and TRBJ2-1, is KAGVTQTPRYLIKTRGQQVTLSCSPISGHRSVSWYQQTPGQGLQFLFEYFSETQRNKGNFPGRFSGRQFSNSRSEMNVSTLELGDSALYLCASSLTGPNNEQFFGPGTRLTVL.